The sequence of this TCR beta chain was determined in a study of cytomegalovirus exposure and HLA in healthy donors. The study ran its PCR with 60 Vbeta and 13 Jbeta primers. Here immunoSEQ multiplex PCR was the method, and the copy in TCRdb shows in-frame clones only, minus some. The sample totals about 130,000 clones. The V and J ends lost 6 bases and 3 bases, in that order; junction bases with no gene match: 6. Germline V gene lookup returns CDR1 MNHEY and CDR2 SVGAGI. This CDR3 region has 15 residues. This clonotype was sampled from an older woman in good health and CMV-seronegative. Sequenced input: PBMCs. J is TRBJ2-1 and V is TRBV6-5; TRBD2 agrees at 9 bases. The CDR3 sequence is CASRSGLAIYNEQFF. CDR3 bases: TGTGCCAGCAGGTCCGGACTAGCGATCTACAATGAGCAGTTCTTC.